Listed here are 14 T cell receptor beta chains from one sample, sequenced in a study of T cell responses to AZD1222 COVID-19 vaccine. Clones were read by immunoSEQ multiplex PCR, and TCRdb kept only the in-frame ones, dropping some. The sample shows about 130,000 clones, more than 75% of them seen only once. The sequencing here drew on peripheral blood, taken on day 0 of AZD1222 vaccination. These receptors were collected from an adult in good health.

The chain couples TRBV10-3 to TRBJ2-3; D may be TRBD1 (6 bases). V was shortened by 3 bases and J by 2 bases, with 15 bases between the two germline ends. The CDR3 has 16 residues. Germline values: CDR1 ENHRY, CDR2 SYGVKD. CDR3 loop: CAISEISRQVTDTQYF. Here the CDR3 DNA reads TGTGCCATCAGTGAAATTTCGAGACAGGTCACAGATACGCAGTATTTT.

This rearrangement joins TRBV28 to TRBJ2-1, with TRBD2 matching over 9 bases. Unmatched junction bases numbered 15, after V lost 5 bases and J lost 7 bases. Looked up from germline, CDR1 is MDHEN and CDR2 is SYDVKM. The CDR3 extends over 17 amino acids. The CDR3: CASSPRPGSGRRNEQFF. CDR3 in DNA: TGTGCCAGCAGTCCTCGTCCTGGGAGCGGGAGGAGAAATGAGCAGTTCTTC.

The chain recombines TRBV28 with TRBJ1-5; TRBD1 might be the D (6 bases). This CDR3 spans 16 amino acids. Trimming removed 3 bases at V and 4 bases at J, with 16 bases between. CDR1 and CDR2 (germline): MDHEN, SYDVKM. The CDR3 coding sequence is TGTGCCAGCAGTTTCCCCGCTGGGGGGGCGAATCAGCCCCAGCATTTT. It codes for CASSFPAGGANQPQHF.

The V gene is TRBV6-1, the J gene TRBJ2-7; D gene uncertain. Trimming stripped 1 base from V and 6 bases from J, with 13 bases between. Germline V gene sequence: CDR1 MNHNS, CDR2 SASEGT. This CDR3 has 14 amino acids. The CDR3 loop is CASSEGRISAEQYF. The CDR3 nucleotides read TGTGCCAGCAGTGAAGGGAGAATCTCCGCCGAGCAGTACTTC.

The V and J genes are TRBV27 and TRBJ2-7, with D possibly TRBD2 on 6 matching bases. V shed 4 bases and J shed 3 bases, with 10 bases lying between them. CDR3 length equals 13 residues. Germline V gene sequence: CDR1 MNHEY, CDR2 SMNVEV (reference sequence). The CDR3 protein is CASSWRDGYEQYF. CDR3 bases: TGTGCCAGCAGTTGGAGGGACGGCTACGAGCAGTACTTC.

V is TRBV9 and J is TRBJ1-6; D is unresolved. The CDR3 has 13 amino acids. Germline CDR1 SGDLS, CDR2 YYNGEE. Trimming removed 0 bases at V and 7 bases at J, with 5 bases between. CDR3 amino acids: CASSVEGNSPLHF. The CDR3 DNA follows: TGTGCCAGCAGCGTAGAAGGAAATTCACCCCTCCACTTT.

The V gene is TRBV18, the J gene TRBJ1-1; no reliable D call. Germline values: CDR1 KGHSH, CDR2 LQKENI. The V gene lost 2 bases and the J gene lost 4 bases, with 17 bases spanning the gap. The CDR3 spans 16 residues. CDR3 bases: TGTGCCAGCTCACCAAAACCTCCTGGTGGTAGCACTGAAGCTTTCTTT. It codes for CASSPKPPGGSTEAFF.

The chain couples TRBV7-9 to TRBJ2-3; D remains ambiguous. Germline lookup yields CDR1 SEHNR and CDR2 FQNEAQ (reference sequence). Trimming removed 2 bases from V and 6 bases from J, with 12 bases in between. The CDR3 loop spans 14 amino acids. In nucleotides, the CDR3 is TGTGCCAGCAGCTTAAGCTCGAGCCTGGATACGCAGTATTTT. It encodes CASSLSSSLDTQYF.

This chain joins TRBV7-9 and TRBJ1-4, with D possibly TRBD1 on 6 matching bases. CDR1 and CDR2 from the germline V gene are SEHNR and FQNEAQ (reference sequence). V was shortened by 2 bases and J by 6 bases, with 13 bases between the two germline ends. This CDR3 region has 15 residues. CDR3 nucleotide sequence: TGTGCCAGCAGCTTACCACAGGGCGGTGATGAAAAACTGTTTTTT. Translating it yields CASSLPQGGDEKLFF.

This clone showed up just once. This chain links TRBV12-3 or TRBV12-4 with TRBJ2-3, with D unclear. CDR3 length: 11 residues. The V gene lost 3 bases and the J gene lost 5 bases, with 3 bases spanning the gap. The CDR3 sequence is CASSFIDTQYF. CDR3 coding DNA: TGTGCCAGCAGTTTTATAGATACGCAGTATTTT.

The chain's CDR3 is CASSQGVTTNEKLFF. For the CDR3, the DNA is TGCGCCAGCAGCCAGGGGGTAACAACTAATGAAAAACTGTTTTTT. This chain links TRBV4-1 with TRBJ1-4, with D possibly being TRBD1 (5 bases). Trimming left V 3 bases short and J 0 bases short, with 8 bases between. Per germline, CDR1 MGHRA and CDR2 YSYEKL. The CDR3 length is 15 residues.

This clone was seen only once. The V gene is TRBV5-1, the J gene TRBJ1-2, with D unresolved. In germline, CDR1 is SGHRS, CDR2 YFSETQ. The CDR3 extends over 14 amino acids. V was pared by 0 bases and J by 2 bases, with 8 bases between. CDR3: CASSLADVNYGYTF. The DNA of the CDR3 is TGCGCCAGCAGCTTGGCCGACGTGAACTATGGCTACACCTTC.

This chain links TRBV28 with TRBJ2-7, with TRBD1 identical over 8 bases. Germline values: CDR1 MDHEN, CDR2 SYDVKM. Unmatched junction bases numbered 1, after V lost 5 bases and J lost 1 base. This CDR3 is 13 amino acids long. Written as DNA, the CDR3 is TGTGCCAGCAGTCGACAGGGGTCCTACGAGCAGTACTTC. Translated: CASSRQGSYEQYF.

The rearrangement joins TRBV28 to TRBJ1-5; no clear D. CDR1 MDHEN and CDR2 SYDVKM come from the germline V gene. V shed 5 bases and J shed 13 bases, with 18 bases lying between them. The CDR3 runs 13 residues. CDR3 nucleotides: TGTGCCAGCAGTCCTCCGAACCCTCCAGAACAGCATTTT. This encodes CASSPPNPPEQHF.